The 11 T cell receptor beta chains below come from one sample, sequenced in a study of Graves' ophthalmopathy and Graves' hyperthyroidism (dated by TCRdb to the late 2010s). The sequencer listed for this sample is Illumina HiSeq 2000. For repertoire sequencing, the TCR beta CDR3 regions were amplified from RNA transcripts. A first-round RT-PCR used HTBI primers with the Qiagen OneStep RT-PCR kit, followed by a second-round multiplex PCR, size selection and purification. TCRdb reworked the public reads: Q25 trimming with fastp, MiXCR clone assembly, productive beta chains retained. CDR3 protein sequences are deduplicated, and each keeps its most common genes and DNA. This sample is represented by roughly 1.1 million distinct CDR3 sequences; less than 45% of them were singletons. Around 10% of the sample is held by the ten biggest clonotypes. Sequencing was performed on peripheral blood or thyroid tissue (not recorded which). Every receptor here comes from an adult man with Graves' hyperthyroidism.

In its sample, this clonotype was seen many times. The CDR3 reads CASSAPGMPEAFF. For the CDR3, the DNA is TGCGCCAGCAGCGCCCCAGGGATGCCTGAAGCTTTCTTT. The genes are TRBV5-1 and TRBJ1-1; D is perhaps TRBD1 (5 bases). The CDR3 loop spans 13 amino acids. The V and J ends lost 4 bases and 6 bases respectively, with 13 bases between them. Germline V gives CDR1 SGHRS, CDR2 YFSETQ.

This clonotype was picked up a small number of times. This chain links TRBV30 with TRBJ2-7, with D possibly being TRBD1 (6 bases). V lost 4 bases and J 5 bases, leaving 12 bases between the germline ends. Germline lookup yields CDR1 GTSNPN and CDR2 SVGIG (reference sequence). The CDR3 sequence is 12 residues long. The CDR3 DNA reads as TGTGCCTGGAAAGACAGGTCCCACGAGCAGTACTTC. It is translated as CAWKDRSHEQYF.

This clonotype was counted at least ten times. The chain carries TRBV20-1 and TRBJ2-7; unclear D gene. The V and J ends lost 1 base and 0 bases respectively, with 7 bases between them. Germline V gene data show CDR1 as DFQATT and CDR2 as SNEGSKA (reference sequence). The CDR3 is 13 amino acids. CDR3 DNA: TGCAGTGCTAGAGTCCGGGCCTCCTACGAGCAGTACTTC. Protein product: CSARVRASYEQYF.

The chain is built from TRBV12-3 or TRBV12-4 and TRBJ1-6; no clear D gene. The CDR3 has 15 amino acids. V was cut by 3 bases and J by 7 bases, with 13 bases left in between. The CDR3 region has the DNA TGTGCCAGCAGTTTGGCTAGCGGGAGGAATTCACCCCTCCACTTT. Amino acids: CASSLASGRNSPLHF.

Ten or more counts support this clonotype. This chain uses TRBV10-1 with TRBJ1-2; D remains ambiguous. Germline V gene lookup returns CDR1 WNHNN and CDR2 SYGVQD (reference sequence). The CDR3 is 13 residues long. Trimming took 0 bases from V and 4 from J, leaving 6 bases between them. CDR3 nucleotides: TGCGCCAGCAGTGAGTCCCTTAGCTATGGCTACACCTTC. It translates to CASSESLSYGYTF.

The sample holds a few counts of this clonotype. The chain is built from TRBV5-5 and TRBJ2-7; D ambiguous. The CDR3 loop spans 15 amino acids. Trimming shortened V by 0 bases and J by 5 bases, and 15 bases separated the two germline ends. Germline CDR1 reads SGHKS; CDR2 reads YYEKEE (reference sequence). For the CDR3, the DNA is TGTGCCAGCAGCTTGGAACAGATACAACGGGACGAGCAGTACTTC. It yields the protein CASSLEQIQRDEQYF.

A note on this clonotype: Given the absence of the conserved phenylalanine or tryptophan at the CDR3 end, a read error is likely. The limits of the CDR3 on the DNA are not certain, so only TCRdb's listed CDR3 is given. The V and J genes are TRBV29-1 and TRBJ2-5. Germline values: CDR1 SQVTM, CDR2 ANQGSEA. The CDR3 length is 9 residues, termini included. The CDR3 is CSVGRSPNT.

The chain recombines TRBV29-1 with TRBJ1-5; 9 nucleotides align to TRBD1. CDR3 length equals 13 residues. Per germline, CDR1 SQVTM and CDR2 ANQGSEA. The CDR3 loop is CSFGQGFNQPQHF. CDR3 nucleotides: TGCAGTTTCGGACAGGGGTTCAATCAGCCCCAGCATTTT. The whole variable domain, filled in from reference TRBV29-1 and TRBJ1-5, reads SAVISQKPSRDICQRGTSLTIQCQVDSQVTMMFWYRQQPGQSLTLIATANQGSEATYESGFVIDKFPISRPNLTFSTLTVSNMSPEDSSIYLCSFGQGFNQPQHFGDGTRLSIL.

The genes are TRBV28 and TRBJ1-1; 9 bases align to TRBD1. After removal of 4 bases from V and 3 bases from J, the junction contained 6 bases not matched to a gene. The V gene's germline CDR1 is MDHEN and CDR2 SYDVKM. This CDR3 region has 15 residues. The chain's CDR3 is CASSSAGQGHTEAFF. The CDR3 DNA sequence: TGTGCCAGCAGTTCCGCGGGACAGGGTCACACTGAAGCTTTCTTT.

The chain uses TRBV7-2 and TRBJ2-3; 11 nucleotides line up with TRBD2. Germline CDR1 is SGHTA and CDR2 is FQGNSA. V shed 5 bases and J 11 bases; nucleotides not matched to a gene: 12. The CDR3 has 15 residues. This CDR3 is CASSHSGGARGGQYF. CDR3 DNA sequence: TGTGCCAGCAGCCATAGCGGGGGGGCTCGTGGTGGGCAGTATTTT.

This clonotype was detected many times. The genes are TRBV11-2 and TRBJ2-7; 13 bases are a match to TRBD2. CDR1 and CDR2 from the germline V gene are SGHAT and FQNNGV. The trim removed 4 bases at V and 3 bases at J, leaving 6 bases unmatched. The CDR3 consists of 16 residues. The CDR3 is CASSYPGLAGLYEQYF. CDR3 nucleotide sequence: TGTGCCAGCAGCTACCCGGGACTAGCGGGGCTCTACGAGCAGTACTTC.